This T cell receptor beta chain stems from a study of T cells in Graves' hyperthyroidism and ophthalmopathy. Turning to this clonotype: Its matching antigen is unknown.

Study-level findings and limits: Stable hyperthyroidism was told apart from ophthalmopathy by a model built on 13 V-J features.

Authors of the study amplified TCR beta CDR3 regions from RNA transcripts. Carried out on the TCR CDR3, a first-round RT-PCR used the HTBI primer set. MiXCR was run by TCRdb on the multiplex PCR reads, yielding one entry per CDR3 protein. The sample includes roughly 360,000 distinct CDR3 sequences, about 13% of them seen just once. This CDR3 is 15 amino acids long. CDR1 and CDR2 (germline): MNHNS, SASEGT. V shed 6 bases and J shed 2 bases, with 15 bases lying between them. The sequencing input was blood. This clonotype was sampled from a man under 40 with Graves' hyperthyroidism that later progressed to Graves' ophthalmopathy. V gene TRBV6-1 combines with J gene TRBJ2-3; either TRBD1 or TRBD2 may supply D (6 bases each). CDR3: CASSPQGRSTDTQYF. As DNA, the CDR3 is TGTGCCAGCAGCCCCCAGGGGAGGTCCACAGATACGCAGTATTTT.